A selection of T cell receptor beta chains follows, all from one sample in a study of cytomegalovirus exposure and HLA in healthy donors. The method was immunoSEQ multiplex PCR; TCRdb's version includes in-frame clones alone and lacks a portion of them. The data show some 190,000 clones, 77% seen once. The sample taken for sequencing was PBMCs. The source of these receptors is a man in his late teens or twenties in good health and CMV-seronegative. Both conserved end residues are part of each CDR3. Fields, in order: D gene, clone size, J gene, V gene, CDR3 DNA, CDR3 protein. A D gene is named only where the DNA matches it firmly. Size is omitted from some rows. Given values are once, few, many or a class for expanded clones.

TRBD1 . TRBJ2-2 TRBV18 TGTGCCAGCTCCAAATTACAGGGGGCGCACACCGGGGAGCTGTTTTTT CASSKLQGAHTGELFF
TRBD2 . TRBJ2-7 TRBV15 TGTGCCACCAGCCCGAGCGGGATTTACGAGCAGTACTTC CATSPSGIYEQYF
. once TRBJ2-1 TRBV6-5 TGTGCCAGCAGTTACGAGTTCGGGGGGCCTTACAATGAGCAGTTCTTC CASSYEFGGPYNEQFF
. . TRBJ2-5 TRBV5-4 TGTGCCAGCAGCTTGGGGGGGGGCGAGGAGACCCAGTACTTC CASSLGGGEETQYF
TRBD2 few TRBJ2-1 TRBV30 TGTGCCTGGAGCCGGGGGGGAGGTTACAATGAGCAGTTCTTC CAWSRGGGYNEQFF
TRBD1 . TRBJ2-5 TRBV7-6 TGTGCCAGCATCAGGACAGGGGGTTTCCAAGAGACCCAGTACTTC CASIRTGGFQETQYF
TRBD2 . TRBJ2-5 TRBV11-1 TGTGCCAGCAGCCGGGGACTAGCGGGAGGTTGGGAGACCCAGTACTTC CASSRGLAGGWETQYF
TRBD1 . TRBJ1-4 TRBV7-6 TGTGCCCGCAGCTTAGTCCCGACAGGGGCCGGGGATGAAAAACTGTTTTTT CARSLVPTGAGDEKLFF
TRBD1 . TRBJ2-5 TRBV5-4 TGTGCCAGCAGCGCGGGACAGGGGGCCCAGGAGACCCAGTACTTC CASSAGQGAQETQYF
. few TRBJ1-4 TRBV11-3 TGTGCCAGCAGCTACTCCAACGTCATCAGGGGCGAAAAACTGTTTTTT CASSYSNVIRGEKLFF
. . TRBJ2-2 TRBV6-4 TGTGCCAGCAGTCCAGGGATTATCACCGGGGAGCTGTTTTTT CASSPGIITGELFF
. . TRBJ2-7 TRBV29-1 TGCAGCGTTGGGGAGATCGGCTCCTACGAGCAGTACTTT CSVGEIGSYEQYF
TRBD1 . TRBJ1-1 TRBV6-6 TGTGCCAGCATCCAGTCGACAGGGGGGACTGAAGCTTTCTTT CASIQSTGGTEAFF
TRBD2 . TRBJ2-2 TRBV5-1 TGCGCCAGCAGCTTGGCCATACTAGCGGGAGATACCGGGGAGCTGTTTTTT CASSLAILAGDTGELFF
. . TRBJ2-7 TRBV11-3 TGTGCCAGCAGCCCCTCCTGGAGCTCCTACGAGCAGTACTTC CASSPSWSSYEQYF
. few TRBJ2-5 TRBV5-3 TGTGCCAGAAGCCCGGGACACCCTTTCCCCCAGTACTTC CARSPGHPFPQYF
. . TRBJ2-7 TRBV5-1 TGCGCCAGCAGCTTTGGACAGCCCTCTAGGAACGAGCAGTACTTC CASSFGQPSRNEQYF